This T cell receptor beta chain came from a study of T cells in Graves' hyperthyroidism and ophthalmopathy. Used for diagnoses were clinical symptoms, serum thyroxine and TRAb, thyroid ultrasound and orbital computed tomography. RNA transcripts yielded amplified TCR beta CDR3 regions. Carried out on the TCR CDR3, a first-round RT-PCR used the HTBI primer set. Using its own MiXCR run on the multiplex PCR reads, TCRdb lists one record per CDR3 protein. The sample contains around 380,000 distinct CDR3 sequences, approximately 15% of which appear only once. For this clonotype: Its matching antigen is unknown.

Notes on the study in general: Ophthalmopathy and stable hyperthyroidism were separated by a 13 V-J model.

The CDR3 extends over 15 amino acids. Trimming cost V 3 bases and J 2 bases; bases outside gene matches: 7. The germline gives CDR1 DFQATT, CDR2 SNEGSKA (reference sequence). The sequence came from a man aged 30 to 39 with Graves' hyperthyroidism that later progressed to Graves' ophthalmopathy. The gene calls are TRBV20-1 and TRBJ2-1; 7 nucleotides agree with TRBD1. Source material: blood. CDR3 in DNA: TGCAGTGCTAGGGGGACAGATTTTACCTACAATGAGCAGTTCTTC. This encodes CSARGTDFTYNEQFF.